These 2 T cell receptor beta chains originate from one sample sequenced in a study of CD8+CD57+ T cells in acquired aplastic anemia. Both TCR beta VDJ combination and CDR3 sequence profiling were carried out. Genomic DNA was the template for this profiling. Each CDR3 protein gets one entry after TCRdb re-called the reads with MiXCR. The repertoire holds approximately 70,000 distinct CDR3 sequences, with about 50% as singletons. Specimen: sorted CD4+, CD8+, or CD8+CD57+ T cells (not recorded which) from PBMCs. Receptors were obtained from a human donor in good health, serving as a control.

This clonotype has only a few counts. V gene TRBV5-1 combines with J gene TRBJ2-7, with 8 bases identical to TRBD1. The J segment lost 4 bases and the V segment lost 0 bases, leaving 3 bases of the junction unmatched. Germline V gene sequence: CDR1 SGHRS, CDR2 YFSETQ. The CDR3 runs to 14 residues. DNA of the CDR3: TGCGCCAGCAGCTTGGGTCAGGGGGCGTACGAGCAGTACTTC. Its protein product is CASSLGQGAYEQYF.

This clonotype is a singleton in its sample. The rearrangement uses TRBV4-2 and TRBJ2-1, with D unresolved. This CDR3 spans 16 amino acids. V gave up 2 bases and J gave up 0 bases, with 11 bases separating them. Germline CDR1 reads LGHNA; CDR2 reads YNFKEQ. The CDR3 sequence is CASSQSSPSSYNEQFF. CDR3 coding DNA: TGTGCCAGCAGCCAATCGAGCCCAAGCTCCTACAATGAGCAGTTCTTC.